The entry that follows covers one T cell receptor beta chain sequence. These data are taken from a study of blood T cell repertoires in COVID-19. Generated by immunoSEQ multiplex PCR, the TCRdb table keeps only in-frame clones and is missing some. In the table there are more than 95,000 clones, around 76% of which are singletons. Trimming stripped 0 bases from V and 0 bases from J, with 17 bases between. This CDR3 is 18 amino acids long. Germline V gene sequence: CDR1 LGHNA, CDR2 YSLEER. The sample consisted of peripheral blood. The sequence came from an elderly man with COVID-19, enrolled during active disease. This chain uses TRBV4-3 with TRBJ2-5, with a possible D match to TRBD2 (6 bases). The CDR3, as DNA: TGCGCCAGCAGCCAAGATATTATCCAGGGACTGTACCAAGAGACCCAGTACTTC. Translation: CASSQDIIQGLYQETQYF.